This is a list of T cell receptor beta chains from one sample in a study of shared clonotypes between healthy human individuals. Libraries were prepared by immunoSEQ multiplex PCR; TCRdb keeps only in-frame clonotypes and omits some of them. The sample lists approximately 980,000 clones, 76% occurring once. The sample consisted of memory CD4+ T cells sorted from blood. These receptor sequences come from a man between 18 and 35 years old in good health. CDR3s include the opening cysteine and the closing phenylalanine or tryptophan. Fields, in order: clone size, D gene, V gene, J gene, CDR3 DNA, CDR3 protein. The D gene is left open where the match is weak. A row's size may be missing; if present it is once, few, many or a size class.

-,-,TRBV28,TRBJ2-7,TGTGCCAGCAGTTTAGCGGCGGAATACGAGCAGTACTTC,CASSLAAEYEQYF
-,-,TRBV2,TRBJ1-1,TGTGCCAGCAGTGAATGGGACCGAGCTTTCTTT,CASSEWDRAFF
few,-,TRBV2,TRBJ1-4,TGTGCCAGCAGGAATGAAAAACTGTTTTTT,CASRNEKLFF
-,TRBD1,TRBV5-4,TRBJ2-7,TGTGCCAGCAGCCCGCGCTCCGGGACAGGGGTCGAGCAGTACTTC,CASSPRSGTGVEQYF
-,-,TRBV9,TRBJ2-1,TGTGCCAGCAGCGACCTCAATGAGCAGTTCTTC,CASSDLNEQFF
-,-,TRBV7-2,TRBJ1-1,TGTGCCAGCAGCTTAGTGGCAGGGGTGAACACTGAAGCTTTCTTT,CASSLVAGVNTEAFF
-,TRBD1,TRBV5-1,TRBJ2-7,TGCGCCAGCAGCTTGGCCGCCGGGACAGGGACCTACGAGCAGTACTTC,CASSLAAGTGTYEQYF
-,TRBD1,TRBV6-1,TRBJ1-2,TGTGCCAGCAGTGAATCAGGGGGCTATGGCTACACCTTC,CASSESGGYGYTF
-,TRBD2,TRBV7-9,TRBJ2-1,TGTGCCATCACCGGGACTAGCGGGGGGGCCCCCTACAATGAGCAGTTCTTC,CAITGTSGGAPYNEQFF
-,-,TRBV5-1,TRBJ2-7,TGCGCCAGCAGCTTGGGGGGGCTCAACGAGCAGTACTTC,CASSLGGLNEQYF
-,-,TRBV5-1,TRBJ2-1,TGCGCCAGCACCGAGAACCGTGAGCAGTTCTTC,CASTENREQFF
-,-,TRBV6-1,TRBJ1-2,TGTGCCAGCATGCATAACTATGGCTACACCTTC,CASMHNYGYTF
few,-,TRBV7-2,TRBJ2-7,TGTGCCAGCAGCTTAGACCGACGGGGGCAGTACTTC,CASSLDRRGQYF
-,TRBD1,TRBV2,TRBJ1-1,TGTGCCAGCTCCCCGGGACAGGGGGGTTGGGACACTGAAGCTTTCTTT,CASSPGQGGWDTEAFF
many,-,TRBV25-1,TRBJ2-6,TGTGCCAGCAGTGAGGCAGGGGCTGGGGCCAACGTCCTGACTTTC,CASSEAGAGANVLTF
-,-,TRBV19,TRBJ1-6,TGTGCCAGCGGACGGAATGAATATAATTCACCCCTCCACTTT,CASGRNEYNSPLHF
few,-,TRBV7-2,TRBJ1-6,TGTGCCAGCAGCCGCCCATCCGGGACGGGGAATTCACCCCTCCACTTT,CASSRPSGTGNSPLHF
-,-,TRBV21-1,TRBJ1-2,TGTGCCAGCAGCCGTCCGGACAGGGATCGTAGATTCCCTCGGCCCACGTATGGCTACACCTTC,CASSRPDRDRRFPRPTYGYTF
-,TRBD2,TRBV4-1,TRBJ2-5,TGCGCCAGCAGCCAAGCAGCGGGGGTGGAGACCCAGTACTTC,CASSQAAGVETQYF
-,-,TRBV6-1,TRBJ2-3,TGTGCCAGCAGTGAAGAACTAGGCTGGGCCAACACAGATACGCAGTATTTT,CASSEELGWANTDTQYF
-,-,TRBV30,TRBJ2-1,TGTGCCTGGAGTCCTTACAATGAGCAGTTCTTC,CAWSPYNEQFF
-,-,TRBV6-6,TRBJ2-1,TGTGCCAGCAGGACTGACGGGAGCTCCTACAATGAGCAGTTCTTC,CASRTDGSSYNEQFF
once,TRBD1,TRBV27,TRBJ2-5,TGTGCCAGCAGTTTCCGGACAGGGGGTGGAGAGACCCAGTACTTC,CASSFRTGGGETQYF
-,-,TRBV6-7,TRBJ2-5,TGTGCCAGCAGTTATCCCATGACCAAATTCCAAGAGACCCAGTACTTC,CASSYPMTKFQETQYF
-,-,TRBV7-2,TRBJ2-3,TGTGCCAGCAGCTTAGATTCGGCAGGGGTCCTTTCTAGCACAGATACGCAGTATTTT,CASSLDSAGVLSSTDTQYF
-,TRBD1,TRBV27,TRBJ1-2,TGTGCCAGCAGTTTTATACAGGGGAAGTATGGCTACACCTTC,CASSFIQGKYGYTF
-,-,TRBV4-1,TRBJ2-3,TGCGCCAGCAAATGGACTACCTACACAGATACGCAGTATTTT,CASKWTTYTDTQYF